This is a list of T cell receptor beta chains from one sample in a study of vaccination effects on CD4 cells after COVID-19. TCRdb's table, derived via immunoSEQ multiplex PCR, lists solely in-frame clones and lacks some. This table has roughly 31,000 clones, about 73% appearing once. Antigen specificity for these receptors is unknown. Sequences were derived from CD4+ T cells from PBMCs cultured without peptide, sampled before COVID-19 vaccination. These TCRs come from a human donor who received a COVID-19 vaccine. CDR3s include the opening cysteine and the closing phenylalanine or tryptophan. The D gene is left open where the match is weak. The size of a clone is reported for some rows only, either as once, few or many, or as a class for expanded clones.

d_call: TRBD2
v_call: TRBV6-5
clone_size: .
j_call: TRBJ2-5
cdr3_nt: TGTGCCAGCAGTCCGGGACTAGCGACCGGGACCCAGTACTTC
cdr3_aa: CASSPGLATGTQYF

d_call: .
v_call: TRBV6-5
clone_size: .
j_call: TRBJ2-7
cdr3_nt: TGTGCCAGCAGTTACTCGAGGACAGAGCAGTACTTC
cdr3_aa: CASSYSRTEQYF

d_call: .
v_call: TRBV27
clone_size: .
j_call: TRBJ2-6
cdr3_nt: TGTGCCAGCAGTTCGGTGGCAGGGGCCAACGTCCTGACTTTC
cdr3_aa: CASSSVAGANVLTF

d_call: .
v_call: TRBV7-2
clone_size: once
j_call: TRBJ2-1
cdr3_nt: TGTGCCAGCAGCTCGGTTGTAGCTCCCTACAATGAGCAGTTCTTC
cdr3_aa: CASSSVVAPYNEQFF

d_call: TRBD1
v_call: TRBV5-1
clone_size: once
j_call: TRBJ2-1
cdr3_nt: TGCGCCAGCAGCGTGGGCGGGACAGGGAGTAATGAGCAGTTCTTC
cdr3_aa: CASSVGGTGSNEQFF

d_call: .
v_call: TRBV2
clone_size: few
j_call: TRBJ1-2
cdr3_nt: TGTGCCAGCAGGATACAGGGTTCCGGCGGCTACACCTTC
cdr3_aa: CASRIQGSGGYTF

d_call: .
v_call: TRBV7-9
clone_size: .
j_call: TRBJ2-5
cdr3_nt: TGTGCCAGCAGCTTAACGGCGCATTCGGAGACCCAGTACTTC
cdr3_aa: CASSLTAHSETQYF

d_call: .
v_call: TRBV11-2
clone_size: .
j_call: TRBJ2-2
cdr3_nt: TGTGCCAGCAGCACGGGACTTAAAGCCGCCGGGGAGCTGTTTTTT
cdr3_aa: CASSTGLKAAGELFF

d_call: .
v_call: TRBV27
clone_size: .
j_call: TRBJ2-1
cdr3_nt: TGTGCCAGCAGTTTGGCGGAGGCTTTTTACAATGAGCAGTTCTTC
cdr3_aa: CASSLAEAFYNEQFF

d_call: .
v_call: TRBV30
clone_size: .
j_call: TRBJ2-7
cdr3_nt: TGTGCCTGGAGGGGACCTATTAAGAGGGCGGTTTACGAGCAGTACTTC
cdr3_aa: CAWRGPIKRAVYEQYF

d_call: TRBD2
v_call: TRBV9
clone_size: .
j_call: TRBJ2-5
cdr3_nt: TGTGCCAGCAGCGTGGGGACTATTCAAGAGACCCAGTACTTC
cdr3_aa: CASSVGTIQETQYF

d_call: .
v_call: TRBV5-1
clone_size: .
j_call: TRBJ1-2
cdr3_nt: TGCGCCAGCAGGGCGGAAGGTCCCTATGGCTACACCTTC
cdr3_aa: CASRAEGPYGYTF

d_call: .
v_call: TRBV5-6
clone_size: .
j_call: TRBJ2-5
cdr3_nt: TGTGCCAGCAGCTTGGGTCCTCAAGAGACCCAGTACTTC
cdr3_aa: CASSLGPQETQYF

d_call: .
v_call: TRBV19
clone_size: .
j_call: TRBJ2-1
cdr3_nt: TGTGCCAGTGGTCCTTCCGGACAGCTTATTTTCAATGAGCAGTTCTTC
cdr3_aa: CASGPSGQLIFNEQFF

d_call: TRBD2
v_call: TRBV19
clone_size: medium-sized
j_call: TRBJ2-1
cdr3_nt: TGTGCCAGTAGTATAGAAGGACGGGAGGGTGTGTACAATGAGCAGTTCTTC
cdr3_aa: CASSIEGREGVYNEQFF

d_call: .
v_call: TRBV7-2
clone_size: .
j_call: TRBJ2-7
cdr3_nt: TGTGCCAGCAGCTTCCCCTTGGGGGTTAACGAGCAGTACTTC
cdr3_aa: CASSFPLGVNEQYF

d_call: TRBD1
v_call: TRBV6-6
clone_size: .
j_call: TRBJ1-2
cdr3_nt: TGTGCCACCGGACAGGGCGACTATGGCTACACCTTC
cdr3_aa: CATGQGDYGYTF

d_call: .
v_call: TRBV4-1
clone_size: .
j_call: TRBJ2-5
cdr3_nt: TGCGCCAGCAGCCAAGTTCCAGGGATAGAGACCCAGTACTTC
cdr3_aa: CASSQVPGIETQYF

d_call: TRBD2
v_call: TRBV5-4
clone_size: once
j_call: TRBJ2-3
cdr3_nt: TGTGCCAGCAGCTTGGGGGCGGGAGGGCAAGCAGATACGCAGTATTTT
cdr3_aa: CASSLGAGGQADTQYF

d_call: .
v_call: TRBV6-5
clone_size: few
j_call: TRBJ2-7
cdr3_nt: TGTGCCAGTCGACGGGATACCGGGGCCTACGAGCAGTACTTC
cdr3_aa: CASRRDTGAYEQYF

d_call: .
v_call: TRBV4-1
clone_size: .
j_call: TRBJ2-7
cdr3_nt: TGCGCCAGCAGCCAAGTTTTCGGGGGTCCCTACGAGCAGTACTTC
cdr3_aa: CASSQVFGGPYEQYF

d_call: TRBD2
v_call: TRBV28
clone_size: .
j_call: TRBJ2-1
cdr3_nt: TGTGCCAGCAGGTCCGCGAAGCGGGGGGACTACAATGAGCAGTTCTTC
cdr3_aa: CASRSAKRGDYNEQFF

d_call: .
v_call: TRBV7-2
clone_size: few
j_call: TRBJ1-3
cdr3_nt: TGTGCCAGCAGCTCGTACCAGGGTCCTGGAAACACCATATATTTT
cdr3_aa: CASSSYQGPGNTIYF

d_call: .
v_call: TRBV6-5
clone_size: once
j_call: TRBJ2-7
cdr3_nt: TGTGCCAGCAGTTCCCCGGGTACCTACGAGCAGTACTTC
cdr3_aa: CASSSPGTYEQYF

d_call: .
v_call: TRBV30
clone_size: once
j_call: TRBJ1-5
cdr3_nt: TGTGCCTGGGGATACGATAGCAATCAGCCCCAGCATTTT
cdr3_aa: CAWGYDSNQPQHF

d_call: .
v_call: TRBV25-1
clone_size: .
j_call: TRBJ1-4
cdr3_nt: TGTGCCAGCGGAGAGGGAGGAACTAATGAAAAACTGTTTTTT
cdr3_aa: CASGEGGTNEKLFF

d_call: TRBD1
v_call: TRBV18
clone_size: .
j_call: TRBJ2-1
cdr3_nt: TGTGCCAGCTCACCATTCCCGGGACAGGGGAAGAATGAGCAGTTCTTC
cdr3_aa: CASSPFPGQGKNEQFF

d_call: TRBD2
v_call: TRBV2
clone_size: .
j_call: TRBJ2-1
cdr3_nt: TGTGCCAGCGAAAGGGTAGCGGGAGGCTACAATGAGCAGTTCTTC
cdr3_aa: CASERVAGGYNEQFF

d_call: .
v_call: TRBV7-9
clone_size: .
j_call: TRBJ2-7
cdr3_nt: TGTGCCAGCAGCCCCGACGGACCCTACGAGCAGTACTTC
cdr3_aa: CASSPDGPYEQYF

d_call: .
v_call: TRBV11-2
clone_size: .
j_call: TRBJ1-3
cdr3_nt: TGTGCCAGCAGCTCCCCCCGGGCCCTGGGAAACACCATATATTTT
cdr3_aa: CASSSPRALGNTIYF

d_call: TRBD1
v_call: TRBV6-5
clone_size: few
j_call: TRBJ1-1
cdr3_nt: TGTGCCAGCAGTCAACAGGGGTACACTGAAGCTTTCTTT
cdr3_aa: CASSQQGYTEAFF

d_call: .
v_call: TRBV6-4
clone_size: few
j_call: TRBJ2-3
cdr3_nt: TGTGCCAGCAGTGCCACCCTCTCATGGGATACGCAGTATTTT
cdr3_aa: CASSATLSWDTQYF

d_call: .
v_call: TRBV14
clone_size: .
j_call: TRBJ2-7
cdr3_nt: TGTGCCAGCAGTCGAGGGCCCCTCGTGTACGAGCAGTACTTC
cdr3_aa: CASSRGPLVYEQYF